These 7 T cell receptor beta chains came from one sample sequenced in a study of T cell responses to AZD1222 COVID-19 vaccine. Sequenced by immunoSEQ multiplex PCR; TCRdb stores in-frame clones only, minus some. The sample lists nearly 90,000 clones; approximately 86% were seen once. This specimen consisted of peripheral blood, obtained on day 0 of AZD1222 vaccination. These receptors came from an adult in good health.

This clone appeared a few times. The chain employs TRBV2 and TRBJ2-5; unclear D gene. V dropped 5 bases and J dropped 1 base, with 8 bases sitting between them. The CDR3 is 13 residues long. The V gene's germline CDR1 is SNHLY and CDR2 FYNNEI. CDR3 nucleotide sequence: TGTGCCAGCAGTACGGTCACCCAAGAGACCCAGTACTTC. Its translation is CASSTVTQETQYF.

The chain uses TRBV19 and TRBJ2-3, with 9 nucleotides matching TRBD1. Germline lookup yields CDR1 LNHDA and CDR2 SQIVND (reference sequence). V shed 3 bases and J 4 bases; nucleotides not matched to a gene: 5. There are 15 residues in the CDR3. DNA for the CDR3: TGTGCCAGTAGTATGCGACAGGGGGGATCAGATACGCAGTATTTT. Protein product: CASSMRQGGSDTQYF.

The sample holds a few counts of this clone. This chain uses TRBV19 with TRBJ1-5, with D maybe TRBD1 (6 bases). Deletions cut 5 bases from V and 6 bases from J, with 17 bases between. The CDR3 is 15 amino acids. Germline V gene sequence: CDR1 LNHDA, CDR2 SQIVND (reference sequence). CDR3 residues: CASSYGEGGGQPQHF. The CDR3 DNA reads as TGTGCCAGTAGTTATGGGGAAGGGGGTGGTCAGCCCCAGCATTTT.

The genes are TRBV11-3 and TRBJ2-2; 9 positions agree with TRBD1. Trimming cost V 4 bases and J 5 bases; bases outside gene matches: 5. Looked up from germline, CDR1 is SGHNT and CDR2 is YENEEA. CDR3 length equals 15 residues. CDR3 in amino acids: CASSSGTGNTGELFF. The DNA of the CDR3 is TGTGCCAGCAGCTCAGGGACAGGGAATACCGGGGAGCTGTTTTTT.

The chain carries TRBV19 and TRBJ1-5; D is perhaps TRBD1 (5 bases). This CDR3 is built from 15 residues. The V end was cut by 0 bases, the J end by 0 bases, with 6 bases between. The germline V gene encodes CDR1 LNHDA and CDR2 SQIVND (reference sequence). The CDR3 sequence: CASSIETVSNQPQHF. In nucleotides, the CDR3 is TGTGCCAGTAGTATAGAGACAGTTAGCAATCAGCCCCAGCATTTT.

CDR3 amino acids: CASLDPGQVLGYTF. CDR3 DNA sequence: TGTGCCAGCCTCGACCCCGGACAGGTTCTTGGCTACACCTTC. The chain couples TRBV28 to TRBJ1-2; 7 bases match TRBD1. V shed 8 bases, J shed 7 bases, and the junction held 13 bases outside the gene matches. Per the germline V gene, CDR1 is MDHEN and CDR2 is SYDVKM. The CDR3 is 14 residues long.

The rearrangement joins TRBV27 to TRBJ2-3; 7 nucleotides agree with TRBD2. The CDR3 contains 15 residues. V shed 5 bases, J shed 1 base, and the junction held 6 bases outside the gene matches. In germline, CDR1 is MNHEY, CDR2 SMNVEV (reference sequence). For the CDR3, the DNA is TGTGCCAGCAGTCGCTCGCTAGCGGGCACAGATACGCAGTATTTT. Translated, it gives CASSRSLAGTDTQYF.